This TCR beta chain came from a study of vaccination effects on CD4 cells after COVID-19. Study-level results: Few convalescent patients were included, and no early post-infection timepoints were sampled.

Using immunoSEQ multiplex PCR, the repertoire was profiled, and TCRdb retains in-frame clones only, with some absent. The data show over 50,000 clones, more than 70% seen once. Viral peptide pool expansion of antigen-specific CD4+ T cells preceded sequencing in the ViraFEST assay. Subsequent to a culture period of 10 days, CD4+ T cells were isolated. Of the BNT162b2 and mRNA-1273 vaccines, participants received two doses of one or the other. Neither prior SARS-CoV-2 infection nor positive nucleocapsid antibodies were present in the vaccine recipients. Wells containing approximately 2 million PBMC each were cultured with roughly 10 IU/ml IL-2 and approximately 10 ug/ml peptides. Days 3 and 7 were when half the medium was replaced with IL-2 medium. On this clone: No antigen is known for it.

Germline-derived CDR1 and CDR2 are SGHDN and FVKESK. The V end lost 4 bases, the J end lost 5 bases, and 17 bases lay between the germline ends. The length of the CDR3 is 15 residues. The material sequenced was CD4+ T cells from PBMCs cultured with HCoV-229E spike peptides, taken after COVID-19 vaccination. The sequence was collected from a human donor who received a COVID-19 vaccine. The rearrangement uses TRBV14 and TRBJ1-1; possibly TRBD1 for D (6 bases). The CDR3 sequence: CASSPWGRGSTEAFF. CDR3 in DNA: TGTGCCAGCAGCCCTTGGGGGCGCGGATCGACTGAAGCTTTCTTT.